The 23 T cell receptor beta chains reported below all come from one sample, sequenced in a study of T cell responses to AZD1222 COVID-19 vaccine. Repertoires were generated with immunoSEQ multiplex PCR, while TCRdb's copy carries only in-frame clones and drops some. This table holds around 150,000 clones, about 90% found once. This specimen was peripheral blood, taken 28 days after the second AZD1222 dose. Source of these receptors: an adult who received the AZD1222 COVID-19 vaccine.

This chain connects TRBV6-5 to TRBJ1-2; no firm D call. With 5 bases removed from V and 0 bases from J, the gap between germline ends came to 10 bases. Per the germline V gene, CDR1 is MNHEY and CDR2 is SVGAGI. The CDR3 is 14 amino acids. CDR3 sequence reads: CASSPGPSNYGYTF. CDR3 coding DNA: TGTGCCAGCAGTCCTGGGCCCTCTAACTATGGCTACACCTTC.

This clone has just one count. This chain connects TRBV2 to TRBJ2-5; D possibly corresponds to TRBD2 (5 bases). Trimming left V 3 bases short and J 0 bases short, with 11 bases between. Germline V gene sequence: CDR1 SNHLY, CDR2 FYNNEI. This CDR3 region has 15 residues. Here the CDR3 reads CASSEWELDQETQYF. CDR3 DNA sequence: TGTGCCAGCAGTGAGTGGGAACTAGACCAAGAGACCCAGTACTTC.

The CDR3 nucleotides read TGTGCCACCAGCAGAGATCACGGGACGGAGTACGAGCAGTACTTC. As protein: CATSRDHGTEYEQYF. V gene TRBV15 combines with J gene TRBJ2-7; D may correspond to TRBD1 or TRBD2 (5 bases each). The V and J ends lost 0 bases and 4 bases respectively, with 13 bases between them. This CDR3 has 15 residues. CDR1 and CDR2 from the germline V gene are LNHNV and YYDKDF (reference sequence).

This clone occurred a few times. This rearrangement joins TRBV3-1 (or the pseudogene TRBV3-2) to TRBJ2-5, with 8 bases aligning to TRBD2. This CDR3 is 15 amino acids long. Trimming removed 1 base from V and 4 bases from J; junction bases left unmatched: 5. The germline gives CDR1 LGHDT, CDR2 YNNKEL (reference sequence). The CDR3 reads CASSQGAGEAETQYF. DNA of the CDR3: TGTGCCAGCAGCCAAGGAGCGGGGGAGGCAGAGACCCAGTACTTC.

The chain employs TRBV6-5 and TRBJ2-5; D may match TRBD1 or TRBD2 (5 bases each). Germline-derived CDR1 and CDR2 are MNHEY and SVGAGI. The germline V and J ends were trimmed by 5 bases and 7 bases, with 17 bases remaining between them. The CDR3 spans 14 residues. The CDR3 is CASSPLSPGGTQYF. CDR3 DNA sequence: TGTGCCAGCAGTCCCCTCAGCCCTGGGGGGACCCAGTACTTC.

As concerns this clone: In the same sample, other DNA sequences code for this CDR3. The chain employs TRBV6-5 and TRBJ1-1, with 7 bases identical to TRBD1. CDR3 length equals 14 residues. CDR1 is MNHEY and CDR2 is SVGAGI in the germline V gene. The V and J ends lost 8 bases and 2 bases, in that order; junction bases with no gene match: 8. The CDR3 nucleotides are TGTGCCAGCTCCAGACAGGGACCTAACACTGAAGCTTTCTTT. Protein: CASSRQGPNTEAFF.

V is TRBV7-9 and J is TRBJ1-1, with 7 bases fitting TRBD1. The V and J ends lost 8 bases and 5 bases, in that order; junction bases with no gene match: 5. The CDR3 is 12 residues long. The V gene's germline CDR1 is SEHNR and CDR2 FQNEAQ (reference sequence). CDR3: CASRTGDTEAFF. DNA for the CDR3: TGTGCCAGCCGTACAGGGGATACTGAAGCTTTCTTT.

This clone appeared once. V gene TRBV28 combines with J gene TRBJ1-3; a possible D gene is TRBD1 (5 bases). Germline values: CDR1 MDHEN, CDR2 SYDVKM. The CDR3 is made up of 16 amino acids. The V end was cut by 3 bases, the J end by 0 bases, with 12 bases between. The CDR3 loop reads CASSFIDRISGNTIYF. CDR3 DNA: TGTGCCAGCAGTTTCATCGACAGAATCTCTGGAAACACCATATATTTT.

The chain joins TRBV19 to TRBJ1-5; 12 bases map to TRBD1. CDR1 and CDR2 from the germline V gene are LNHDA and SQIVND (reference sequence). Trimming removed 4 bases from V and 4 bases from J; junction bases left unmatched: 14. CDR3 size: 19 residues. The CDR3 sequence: CASSKPGQGAARGNQPQHF. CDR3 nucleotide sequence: TGTGCCAGTAGTAAGCCGGGACAGGGGGCGGCCAGGGGGAATCAGCCCCAGCATTTT.

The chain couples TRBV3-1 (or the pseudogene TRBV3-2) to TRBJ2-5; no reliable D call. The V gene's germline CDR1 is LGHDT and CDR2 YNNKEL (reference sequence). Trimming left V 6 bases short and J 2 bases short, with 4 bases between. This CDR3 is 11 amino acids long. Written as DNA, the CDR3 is TGTGCCAGCAGGAAGCAAGAGACCCAGTACTTC. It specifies CASRKQETQYF.

CDR3 DNA sequence: TGTGCCAGTAGTGTTATCGGGACAAACTATGGCTACACCTTC. Translation: CASSVIGTNYGYTF. The chain is built from TRBV19 and TRBJ1-2, with D maybe TRBD1 (6 bases). Trimming removed 5 bases at V and 2 bases at J, with 12 bases between. This CDR3 has 14 residues. The germline V gene encodes CDR1 LNHDA and CDR2 SQIVND (reference sequence).

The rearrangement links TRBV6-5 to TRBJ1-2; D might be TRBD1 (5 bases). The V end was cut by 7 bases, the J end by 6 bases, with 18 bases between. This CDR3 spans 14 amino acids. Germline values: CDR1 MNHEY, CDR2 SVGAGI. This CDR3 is CASTRDRRANGYTF. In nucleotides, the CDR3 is TGTGCCAGCACCCGGGACCGCAGAGCGAATGGCTACACCTTC.

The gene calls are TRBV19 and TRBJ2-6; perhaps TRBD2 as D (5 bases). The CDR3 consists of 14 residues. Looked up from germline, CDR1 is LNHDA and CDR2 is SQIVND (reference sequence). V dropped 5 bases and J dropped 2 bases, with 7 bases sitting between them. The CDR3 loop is CASSAGAGANVLTF. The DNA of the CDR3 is TGTGCCAGTAGTGCCGGGGCTGGGGCCAACGTCCTGACTTTC.

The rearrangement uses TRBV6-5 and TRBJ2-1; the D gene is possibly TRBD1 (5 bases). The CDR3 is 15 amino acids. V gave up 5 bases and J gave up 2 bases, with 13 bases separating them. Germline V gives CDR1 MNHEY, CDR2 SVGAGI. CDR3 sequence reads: CASSRADNPYNEQFF. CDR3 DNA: TGTGCCAGCAGTCGGGCGGACAACCCCTACAATGAGCAGTTCTTC.

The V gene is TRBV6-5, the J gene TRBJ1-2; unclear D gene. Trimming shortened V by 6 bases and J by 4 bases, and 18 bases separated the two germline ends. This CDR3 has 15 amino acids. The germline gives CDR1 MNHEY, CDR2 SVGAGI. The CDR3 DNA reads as TGTGCCAGCAGCCCCGCGGAGGGTATAAGCTATGGCTACACCTTC. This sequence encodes CASSPAEGISYGYTF.

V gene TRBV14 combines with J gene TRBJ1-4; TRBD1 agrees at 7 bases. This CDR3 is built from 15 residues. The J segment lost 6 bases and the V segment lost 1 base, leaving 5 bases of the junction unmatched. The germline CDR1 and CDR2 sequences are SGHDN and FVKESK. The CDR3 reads CASSQGRGRYEKLFF. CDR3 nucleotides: TGTGCCAGCAGCCAAGGCAGGGGGAGATATGAAAAACTGTTTTTT.

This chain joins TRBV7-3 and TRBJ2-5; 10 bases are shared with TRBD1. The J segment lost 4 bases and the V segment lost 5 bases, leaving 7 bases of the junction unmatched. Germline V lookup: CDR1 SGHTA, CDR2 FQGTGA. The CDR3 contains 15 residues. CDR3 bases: TGTGCCAGCAGCGATGGGACAGGGGCCTTAGAGACCCAGTACTTC. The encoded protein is CASSDGTGALETQYF.

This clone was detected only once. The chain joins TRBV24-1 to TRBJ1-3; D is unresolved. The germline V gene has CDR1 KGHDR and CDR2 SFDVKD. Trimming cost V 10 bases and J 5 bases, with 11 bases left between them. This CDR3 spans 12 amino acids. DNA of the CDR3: TGTGCCACTAAGACGGTACGAAACACCATATATTTT. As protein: CATKTVRNTIYF.

This CDR3 is CASSLDPTGAYGYTF. The CDR3 DNA follows: TGTGCCAGCAGCTTAGACCCGACAGGGGCCTATGGCTACACCTTC. The chain carries TRBV7-6 and TRBJ1-2, with TRBD1 matching 8 bases. This CDR3 is built from 15 residues. The V segment lost 1 base and the J segment 4 bases; nucleotides outside the gene matches: 5. CDR1 is SGHVS and CDR2 is FNYEAQ in the germline V gene.

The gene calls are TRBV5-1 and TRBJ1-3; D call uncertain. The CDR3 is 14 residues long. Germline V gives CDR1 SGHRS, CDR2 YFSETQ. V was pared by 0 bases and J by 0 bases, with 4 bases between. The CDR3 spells CASSLDYSGNTIYF. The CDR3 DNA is TGCGCCAGCAGCTTGGATTACTCTGGAAACACCATATATTTT.

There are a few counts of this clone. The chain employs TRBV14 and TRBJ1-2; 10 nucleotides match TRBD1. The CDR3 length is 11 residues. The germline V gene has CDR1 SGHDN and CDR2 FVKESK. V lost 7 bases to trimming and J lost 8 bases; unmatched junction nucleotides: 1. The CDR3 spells CASTTGGGYTF. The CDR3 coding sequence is TGTGCCAGCACGACAGGGGGCGGCTACACCTTC.

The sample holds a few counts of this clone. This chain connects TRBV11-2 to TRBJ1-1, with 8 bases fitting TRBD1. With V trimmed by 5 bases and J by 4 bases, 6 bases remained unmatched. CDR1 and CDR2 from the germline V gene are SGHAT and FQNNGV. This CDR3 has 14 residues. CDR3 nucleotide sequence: TGTGCCAGCAGCCACGGACAGGGTAGCACTGAAGCTTTCTTT. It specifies CASSHGQGSTEAFF. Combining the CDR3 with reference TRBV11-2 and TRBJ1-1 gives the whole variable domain EAGVAQSPRYKIIEKRQSVAFWCNPISGHATLYWYQQILGQGPKLLIQFQNNGVVDDSQLPKDRFSAERLKGVDSTLKIQPAKLEDSAVYLCASSHGQGSTEAFFGQGTRLTVV.

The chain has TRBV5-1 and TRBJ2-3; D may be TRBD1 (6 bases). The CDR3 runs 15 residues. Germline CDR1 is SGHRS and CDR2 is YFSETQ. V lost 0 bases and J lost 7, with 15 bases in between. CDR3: CASSLGGGSPYTQYF. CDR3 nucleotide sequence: TGCGCCAGCAGCTTGGGAGGGGGATCACCCTATACGCAGTATTTT.